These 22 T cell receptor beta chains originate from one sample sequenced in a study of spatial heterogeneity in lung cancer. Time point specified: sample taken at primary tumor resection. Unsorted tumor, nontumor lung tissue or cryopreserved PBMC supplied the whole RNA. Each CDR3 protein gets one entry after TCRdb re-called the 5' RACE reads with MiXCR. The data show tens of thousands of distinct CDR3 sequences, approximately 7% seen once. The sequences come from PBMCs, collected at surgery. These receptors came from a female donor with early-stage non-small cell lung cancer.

CDR3 in amino acids: CASTAVGRFTGELFF. CDR3 DNA sequence: TGTGCCAGCACCGCGGTGGGGAGGTTCACCGGGGAGCTGTTTTTT. This chain joins TRBV12-3 or TRBV12-4 and TRBJ2-2; a weak D match, TRBD2 (6 bases). There are 15 residues in the CDR3. V was cut by 7 bases and J by 4 bases, with 16 bases left in between.

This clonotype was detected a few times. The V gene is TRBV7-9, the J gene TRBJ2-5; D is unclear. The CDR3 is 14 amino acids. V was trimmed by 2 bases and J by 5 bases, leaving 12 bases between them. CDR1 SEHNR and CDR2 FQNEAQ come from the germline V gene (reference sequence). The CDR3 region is CASSLSPLRETQYF. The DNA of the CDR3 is TGTGCCAGCAGCTTATCCCCCCTTCGGGAGACCCAGTACTTC.

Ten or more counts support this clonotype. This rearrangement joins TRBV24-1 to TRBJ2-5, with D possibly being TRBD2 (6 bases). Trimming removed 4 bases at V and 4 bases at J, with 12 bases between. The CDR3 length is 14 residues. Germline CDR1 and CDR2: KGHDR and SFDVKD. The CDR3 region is CATSESRGRETQYF. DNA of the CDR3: TGTGCCACCAGTGAAAGCCGGGGGAGAGAGACCCAGTACTTC.

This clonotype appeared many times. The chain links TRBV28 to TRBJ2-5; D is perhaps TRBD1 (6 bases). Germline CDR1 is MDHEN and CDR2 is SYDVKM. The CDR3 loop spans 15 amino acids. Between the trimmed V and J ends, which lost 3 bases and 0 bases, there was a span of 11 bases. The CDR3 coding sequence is TGTGCCAGCAGTTTCTCCACAGGGTACCAAGAGACCCAGTACTTC. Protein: CASSFSTGYQETQYF.

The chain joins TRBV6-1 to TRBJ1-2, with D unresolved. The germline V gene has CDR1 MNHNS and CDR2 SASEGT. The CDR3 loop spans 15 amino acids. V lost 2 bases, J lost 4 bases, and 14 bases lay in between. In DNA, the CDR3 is TGTGCCAGCAGTGAACTTACCGCAGCCTCCTATGGCTACACCTTC. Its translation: CASSELTAASYGYTF.

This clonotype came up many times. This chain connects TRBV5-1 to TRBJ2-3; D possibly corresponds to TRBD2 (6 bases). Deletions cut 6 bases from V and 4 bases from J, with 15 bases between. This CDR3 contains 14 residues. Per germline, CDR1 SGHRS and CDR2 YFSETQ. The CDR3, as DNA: TGCGCCAGCAATCCGACCGGAGGGCCAGATACGCAGTATTTT. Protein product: CASNPTGGPDTQYF.

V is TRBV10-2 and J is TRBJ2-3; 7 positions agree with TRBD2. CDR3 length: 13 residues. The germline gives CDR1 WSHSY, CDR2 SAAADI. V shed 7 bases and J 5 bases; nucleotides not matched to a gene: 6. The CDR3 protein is CASKIGGGDTQYF. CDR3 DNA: TGCGCCAGCAAAATTGGCGGGGGAGATACGCAGTATTTT.

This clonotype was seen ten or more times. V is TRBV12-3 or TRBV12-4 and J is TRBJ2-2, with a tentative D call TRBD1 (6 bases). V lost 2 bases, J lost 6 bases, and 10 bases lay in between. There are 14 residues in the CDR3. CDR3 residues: CASSLSQGSGELFF. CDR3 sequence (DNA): TGTGCCAGCAGTTTATCCCAGGGGTCCGGGGAGCTGTTTTTT.

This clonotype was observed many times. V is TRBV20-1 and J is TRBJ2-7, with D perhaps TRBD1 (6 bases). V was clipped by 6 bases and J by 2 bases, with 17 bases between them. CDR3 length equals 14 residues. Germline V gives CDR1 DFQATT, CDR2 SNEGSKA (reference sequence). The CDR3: CSALPGGHTYEQYF. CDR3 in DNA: TGCAGTGCCCTCCCTGGGGGCCACACCTACGAGCAGTACTTC.

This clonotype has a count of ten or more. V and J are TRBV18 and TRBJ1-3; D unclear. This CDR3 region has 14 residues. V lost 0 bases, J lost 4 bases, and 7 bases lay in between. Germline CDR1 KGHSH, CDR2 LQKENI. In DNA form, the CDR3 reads TGTGCCAGCTCACCACCAGTCTTCGGAAACACCATATATTTT. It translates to CASSPPVFGNTIYF.

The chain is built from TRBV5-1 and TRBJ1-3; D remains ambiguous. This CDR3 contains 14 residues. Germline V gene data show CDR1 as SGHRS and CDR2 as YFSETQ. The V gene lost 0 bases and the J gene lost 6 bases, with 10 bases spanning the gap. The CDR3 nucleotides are TGCGCCAGCAGCTTGGAGGCCGGATTAAACACCATATATTTT. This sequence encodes CASSLEAGLNTIYF.

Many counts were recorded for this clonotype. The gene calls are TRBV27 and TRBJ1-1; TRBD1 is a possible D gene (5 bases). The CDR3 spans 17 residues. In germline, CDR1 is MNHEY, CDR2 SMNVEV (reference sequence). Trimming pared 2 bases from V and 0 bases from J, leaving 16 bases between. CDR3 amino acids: CASSLTRGGLMNTEAFF. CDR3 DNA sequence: TGTGCCAGCAGTTTAACACGGGGGGGTTTAATGAACACTGAAGCTTTCTTT.

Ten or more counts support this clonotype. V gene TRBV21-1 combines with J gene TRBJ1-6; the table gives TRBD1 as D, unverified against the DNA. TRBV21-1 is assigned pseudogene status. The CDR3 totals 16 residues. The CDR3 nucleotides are TGTGCCAGCAGCCCGGACAGCGCCAGGGAGTACTCACCCCTCCACTTT. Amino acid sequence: CASSPDSAREYSPLHF.

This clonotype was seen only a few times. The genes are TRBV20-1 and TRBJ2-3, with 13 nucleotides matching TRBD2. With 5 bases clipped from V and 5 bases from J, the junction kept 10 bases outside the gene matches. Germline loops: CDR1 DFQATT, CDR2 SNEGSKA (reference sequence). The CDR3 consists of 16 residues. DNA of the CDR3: TGCAGTGCTCCACTAGCGGGGGGGCGCATTGGAGATACGCAGTATTTT. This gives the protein CSAPLAGGRIGDTQYF.

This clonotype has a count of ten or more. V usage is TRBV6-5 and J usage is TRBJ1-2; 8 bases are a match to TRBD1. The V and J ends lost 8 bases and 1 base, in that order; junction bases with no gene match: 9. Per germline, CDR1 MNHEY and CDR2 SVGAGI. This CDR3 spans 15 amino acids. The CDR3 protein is CASRGTGRFNYGYTF. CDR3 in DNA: TGTGCCAGCCGGGGGACAGGCCGATTTAACTATGGCTACACCTTC.

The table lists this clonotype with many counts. CDR3 region: CASSPPSAGPVANVLTF. DNA for the CDR3: TGTGCCAGCAGCCCCCCCTCGGCAGGCCCCGTTGCCAACGTCCTGACTTTC. The chain is built from TRBV7-9 and TRBJ2-6; no firm D call. V was shortened by 5 bases and J by 7 bases, with 21 bases between the two germline ends. This CDR3 has 17 residues. The germline CDR1 and CDR2 sequences are SEHNR and FQNEAQ (reference sequence).

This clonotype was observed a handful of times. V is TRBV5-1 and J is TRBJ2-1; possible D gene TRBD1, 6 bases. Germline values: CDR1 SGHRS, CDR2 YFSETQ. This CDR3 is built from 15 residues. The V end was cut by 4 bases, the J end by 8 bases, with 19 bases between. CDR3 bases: TGCGCCAGCAGCCCAGGGGTAGGGGGATTGGATGAGCAGTTCTTC. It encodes CASSPGVGGLDEQFF.

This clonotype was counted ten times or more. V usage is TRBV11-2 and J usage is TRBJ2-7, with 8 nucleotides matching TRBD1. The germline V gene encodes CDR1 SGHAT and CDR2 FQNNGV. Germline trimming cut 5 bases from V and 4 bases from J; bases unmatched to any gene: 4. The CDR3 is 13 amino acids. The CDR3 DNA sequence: TGTGCCAGCAGCATGGACAGGGAGTACGAGCAGTACTTC. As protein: CASSMDREYEQYF.

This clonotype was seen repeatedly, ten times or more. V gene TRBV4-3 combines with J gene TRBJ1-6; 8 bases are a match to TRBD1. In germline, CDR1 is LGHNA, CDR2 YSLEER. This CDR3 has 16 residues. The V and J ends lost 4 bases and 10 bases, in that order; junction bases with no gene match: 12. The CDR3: CASSRTTDRARSPLHF. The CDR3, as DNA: TGCGCCAGCAGCCGCACGACGGACAGGGCGAGGTCACCCCTCCACTTT.

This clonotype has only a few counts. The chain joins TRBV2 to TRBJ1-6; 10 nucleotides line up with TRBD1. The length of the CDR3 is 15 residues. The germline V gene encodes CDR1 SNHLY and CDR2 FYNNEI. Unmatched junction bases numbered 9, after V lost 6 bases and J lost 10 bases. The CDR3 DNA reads TGTGCCAGCAGGGGGACCGGGACAGGGGAATCACCCCTCCACTTT. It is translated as CASRGTGTGESPLHF.

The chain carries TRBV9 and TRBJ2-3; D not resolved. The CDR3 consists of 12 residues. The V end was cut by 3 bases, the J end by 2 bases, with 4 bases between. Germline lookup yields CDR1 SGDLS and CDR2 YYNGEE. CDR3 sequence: CASSATTDTQYF. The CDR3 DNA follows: TGTGCCAGCAGCGCAACCACAGATACGCAGTATTTT.

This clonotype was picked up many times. The CDR3 DNA reads as TGCAGCGGGGGGGGCGCGGACTATGGCTACACCTTC. Translated, it gives CSGGGADYGYTF. V is TRBV29-1 and J is TRBJ1-2; D possibly corresponds to TRBD1 (6 bases). V dropped 7 bases and J dropped 3 bases, with 12 bases sitting between them. From germline, CDR1 is SQVTM and CDR2 ANQGSEA. The CDR3 has 12 residues.